What follows are 25 T cell receptor beta chains derived from one specimen sequenced in a study of blood T cell repertoires in COVID-19. Profiled with immunoSEQ multiplex PCR; TCRdb holds only in-frame clones, not every one. Among approximately 230,000 clones listed, roughly 79% were seen once. Sample: PBMCs or T cells enriched from blood (not recorded which). The receptors derive from a man in his forties who had recovered from COVID-19.

This clone occurred once. The gene calls are TRBV28 and TRBJ1-2; TRBD1 is a possible D gene (6 bases). Trimming stripped 4 bases from V and 8 bases from J, with 20 bases between. The germline gives CDR1 MDHEN, CDR2 SYDVKM. The CDR3 length is 15 residues. The CDR3 sequence is CASSSRRADRGGYTF. DNA of the CDR3: TGTGCCAGCAGTTCGAGGCGAGCGGACAGAGGAGGCTACACCTTC.

The chain combines TRBV6-5 with TRBJ1-5; the match to TRBD1 covers 9 bases. The CDR3 runs to 14 residues. V lost 7 bases to trimming and J lost 5 bases; unmatched junction nucleotides: 6. Germline CDR1 reads MNHEY; CDR2 reads SVGAGI. CDR3 in amino acids: CASTEGQGYQPQHF. Written as DNA, the CDR3 is TGTGCCAGCACCGAGGGACAGGGATATCAGCCCCAGCATTTT.

V and J are TRBV6-2 or TRBV6-3 and TRBJ2-5, with a weak D call TRBD2 (5 bases). This CDR3 spans 14 amino acids. Germline loops: CDR1 MNHEY, CDR2 SVGEGT. With 6 bases removed from V and 3 bases from J, the gap between germline ends came to 14 bases. The CDR3 DNA reads TGTGCCAGCAGCCAACGGGGTCCAAAAGAGACCCAGTACTTC. Its protein product is CASSQRGPKETQYF.

This clone has only one observation. This sequence joins TRBV5-1 and TRBJ2-7, with TRBD1 matching 9 bases. V trimming: 0 bases; J trimming: 5 bases; junction bases outside the gene matches: 6. The CDR3 runs to 15 residues. The germline gives CDR1 SGHRS, CDR2 YFSETQ. CDR3 in amino acids: CASSLEDRGKNEQYF. The CDR3 region has the DNA TGCGCCAGCAGCTTGGAGGACAGGGGAAAGAACGAGCAGTACTTC.

The chain combines TRBV5-4 with TRBJ2-7, with 7 bases that match TRBD2. Germline loops: CDR1 SGHNT, CDR2 YYREEE (reference sequence). V shed 3 bases and J 3 bases; nucleotides not matched to a gene: 6. This CDR3 comprises 14 residues. CDR3 sequence (DNA): TGTGCCAGCAGCTGGGGGGGGACTCTCTACGAGCAGTACTTC. Amino acids: CASSWGGTLYEQYF.

The rearrangement joins TRBV7-2 to TRBJ1-4; no clear D. This CDR3 spans 13 amino acids. Between the trimmed V and J ends, which lost 5 bases and 5 bases, there was a span of 9 bases. Germline assignment: CDR1 SGHTA and CDR2 FQGNSA. CDR3: CASSLTANEKLFF. The DNA of the CDR3 is TGTGCCAGCAGCCTGACTGCCAATGAAAAACTGTTTTTT.

The chain carries TRBV2 and TRBJ2-7; 9 bases are shared with TRBD1. This CDR3 region has 14 residues. The V segment lost 8 bases and the J segment 2 bases; nucleotides outside the gene matches: 7. The V gene's germline CDR1 is SNHLY and CDR2 FYNNEI. In DNA form, the CDR3 reads TGTGCCAGCGCGATCCGGGACAGGGCCTACGAGCAGTACTTC. The encoded protein is CASAIRDRAYEQYF.

This chain connects TRBV6-5 to TRBJ2-3, with 9 bases fitting TRBD2. Unmatched junction bases numbered 2, after V lost 4 bases and J lost 3 bases. CDR3 length equals 14 residues. Germline V gene sequence: CDR1 MNHEY, CDR2 SVGAGI. The CDR3 bases are TGTGCCAGCAGTTTCGGACTAGCGACAGATACGCAGTATTTT. This encodes CASSFGLATDTQYF.

V and J are TRBV6-5 and TRBJ1-1; D gene uncertain. V lost 5 bases and J 0 bases, leaving 7 bases between the germline ends. From germline, CDR1 is MNHEY and CDR2 SVGAGI. The CDR3 consists of 13 residues. CDR3 in amino acids: CASSNGLNTEAFF. CDR3 coding DNA: TGTGCCAGCAGTAATGGCTTGAACACTGAAGCTTTCTTT.

The chain joins TRBV29-1 to TRBJ1-1; no reliable D call. The CDR3 has 10 residues. The germline V gene has CDR1 SQVTM and CDR2 ANQGSEA. V lost 2 bases and J 10 bases, leaving 8 bases between the germline ends. As DNA, the CDR3 is TGCAGCGTTGAAATAGACATAGCTTTCTTT. It specifies CSVEIDIAFF.

The chain uses TRBV29-1 and TRBJ2-2; 7 bases are shared with TRBD2. Unmatched junction bases numbered 4, after V lost 6 bases and J lost 6 bases. This CDR3 spans 12 amino acids. CDR1 and CDR2 from the germline V gene are SQVTM and ANQGSEA. In nucleotides, the CDR3 is TGCAGCGTGCGCGCGGGGGCCGGGGAGCTGTTTTTT. Its protein is CSVRAGAGELFF.

This chain links TRBV28 with TRBJ2-5; weak D call: TRBD2 (7 bases). The germline V and J ends were trimmed by 6 bases and 2 bases, with 19 bases remaining between them. Germline CDR1 reads MDHEN; CDR2 reads SYDVKM. This CDR3 spans 16 amino acids. DNA for the CDR3: TGTGCCAGCAGACCTGGCGGGGGCGAACCGCAAGAGACCCAGTACTTC. Translation: CASRPGGGEPQETQYF.

This chain links TRBV6-6 with TRBJ2-3, with unresolved D. V was clipped by 2 bases and J by 2 bases, with 11 bases between them. CDR3 length: 15 residues. Germline loops: CDR1 MNHNY, CDR2 SVGAGI (reference sequence). The CDR3 nucleotides are TGTGCCAGCAGTTACGGGCCAGCCCCCACAGATACGCAGTATTTT. Translation: CASSYGPAPTDTQYF.

This chain uses TRBV28 with TRBJ1-5, with D perhaps matching TRBD1 (6 bases). This CDR3 region has 12 residues. The V gene's germline CDR1 is MDHEN and CDR2 SYDVKM. V gave up 6 bases and J gave up 6 bases, with 9 bases separating them. Written as DNA, the CDR3 is TGTGCCAGCAGGGGGGCAGGTCAGCCCCAGCATTTT. Translating gives CASRGAGQPQHF. The full variable domain, rest sourced from reference TRBV28 and TRBJ1-5, is DVKVTQSSRYLVKRTGEKVFLECVQDMDHENMFWYRQDPGLGLRLIYFSYDVKMKEKGDIPEGYSVSREKKERFSLILESASTNQTSMYLCASRGAGQPQHFGDGTRLSIL.

This clone has just a few counts. This chain links TRBV5-1 with TRBJ1-2, with 8 positions matching TRBD1. The CDR3 sequence is 13 residues long. Losses at the gene ends were 4 bases for V and 7 bases for J; bases not matched to a gene: 6. The germline gives CDR1 SGHRS, CDR2 YFSETQ. CDR3 DNA sequence: TGCGCCAGCAGCCCGGACAGGGAGTCTGGCTACACCTTC. Translated, it gives CASSPDRESGYTF. The whole variable domain, filled in from reference TRBV5-1 and TRBJ1-2, reads KAGVTQTPRYLIKTRGQQVTLSCSPISGHRSVSWYQQTPGQGLQFLFEYFSETQRNKGNFPGRFSGRQFSNSRSEMNVSTLELGDSALYLCASSPDRESGYTFGSGTRLTVV.

V and J are TRBV5-6 and TRBJ2-1; D remains ambiguous. CDR1 and CDR2 from the germline V gene are SGHDT and YYEEEE. The CDR3 is 11 residues long. Deletions cut 0 bases from V and 13 bases from J, with 8 bases between. CDR3 coding DNA: TGTGCCAGCAGCTTGGAGAGCGAACAGTTCTTC. Protein sequence: CASSLESEQFF.

This chain links TRBV28 with TRBJ1-1; possibly TRBD1 for D (5 bases). The V end lost 3 bases, the J end lost 4 bases, and 12 bases lay between the germline ends. The V gene's germline CDR1 is MDHEN and CDR2 SYDVKM. This CDR3 spans 14 amino acids. CDR3 region: CASSLGRGLTEAFF. CDR3 in DNA: TGTGCCAGCAGTTTGGGTAGGGGCCTCACTGAAGCTTTCTTT. Filled out from reference TRBV28 and TRBJ1-1, the complete variable domain reads DVKVTQSSRYLVKRTGEKVFLECVQDMDHENMFWYRQDPGLGLRLIYFSYDVKMKEKGDIPEGYSVSREKKERFSLILESASTNQTSMYLCASSLGRGLTEAFFGQGTRLTVV.

The chain joins TRBV29-1 to TRBJ1-1; no firm D call. V was clipped by 4 bases and J by 4 bases, with 10 bases between them. Germline V gene sequence: CDR1 SQVTM, CDR2 ANQGSEA. The CDR3 extends over 12 amino acids. For the CDR3, the DNA is TGCAGCGTTGCTGGAGCCTCCACTGAAGCTTTCTTT. Encoded protein: CSVAGASTEAFF. Full variable domain (missing parts from reference TRBV29-1 and TRBJ1-1): SAVISQKPSRDICQRGTSLTIQCQVDSQVTMMFWYRQQPGQSLTLIATANQGSEATYESGFVIDKFPISRPNLTFSTLTVSNMSPEDSSIYLCSVAGASTEAFFGQGTRLTVV.

The rearrangement joins TRBV6-1 to TRBJ1-6, with D uncertain. The CDR3 sequence is 14 residues long. V was pared by 2 bases and J by 9 bases, with 11 bases between. CDR1 and CDR2 (germline): MNHNS, SASEGT. The CDR3 loop reads CASSELVGGSPLHF. Here the CDR3 DNA reads TGTGCCAGCAGTGAACTGGTGGGAGGTTCACCCCTCCACTTT.

The chain is built from TRBV5-8 and TRBJ1-5; 7 nucleotides agree with TRBD1. The CDR3 covers 17 residues. Germline V lookup: CDR1 SGHTS, CDR2 YDEGEE. Trimming cost V 1 base and J 1 base; bases outside gene matches: 8. The chain's CDR3 is CASSLPGGSGSNQPQHF. In DNA, the CDR3 is TGTGCCAGCAGCTTGCCAGGGGGGTCTGGAAGCAATCAGCCCCAGCATTTT.

V gene TRBV5-1 combines with J gene TRBJ2-2, with D uncertain. The CDR3 has 13 amino acids. Trimming left V 4 bases short and J 1 base short, with 5 bases between. Germline lookup yields CDR1 SGHRS and CDR2 YFSETQ. The CDR3 bases are TGCGCCAGCAGCCTCCTGAACACCGGGGAGCTGTTTTTT. Encoded protein: CASSLLNTGELFF.

This chain joins TRBV7-9 and TRBJ1-4; the match to TRBD1 covers 8 bases. Germline V CDR1 and CDR2: SEHNR, FQNEAQ (reference sequence). The CDR3 totals 15 residues. The V segment lost 5 bases and the J segment 8 bases; nucleotides outside the gene matches: 10. Here the CDR3 DNA reads TGTGCCAGCAGCCCGGAAGACAGGGACAGGGAAAAACTGTTTTTT. Its translation: CASSPEDRDREKLFF.

This sequence joins TRBV7-3 and TRBJ2-2, with 8 bases that match TRBD2. The CDR3 consists of 18 residues. V shed 5 bases, J shed 4 bases, and the junction held 15 bases outside the gene matches. CDR1 is SGHTA and CDR2 is FQGTGA in the germline V gene. The CDR3: CASSAHRGGRRVTGELFF. Written as DNA, the CDR3 is TGTGCCAGCAGCGCGCACCGGGGCGGGAGGAGGGTCACCGGGGAGCTGTTTTTT.

The chain joins TRBV29-1 to TRBJ2-1, with D perhaps TRBD2 (5 bases). Germline CDR1 is SQVTM and CDR2 is ANQGSEA. The CDR3 is made up of 13 amino acids. CDR3 sequence: CSLATAIYNEQFF. The CDR3 DNA is TGCAGTCTAGCTACTGCAATTTACAATGAGCAGTTCTTC.

The chain recombines TRBV7-2 with TRBJ1-4; D may be TRBD1 (6 bases). Deletions cut 2 bases from V and 0 bases from J, with 16 bases between. Per germline, CDR1 SGHTA and CDR2 FQGNSA. The CDR3 consists of 18 residues. CDR3 in DNA: TGTGCCAGCAGCTTACGATTGACCAGGGGAACAACTAATGAAAAACTGTTTTTT. As protein: CASSLRLTRGTTNEKLFF. The full variable domain, its missing parts supplied by reference TRBV7-2 and TRBJ1-4, is GAGVSQSPSNKVTEKGKDVELRCDPISGHTALYWYRQSLGQGLEFLIYFQGNSAPDKSGLPSDRFSAERTGGSVSTLTIQRTQQEDSAVYLCASSLRLTRGTTNEKLFFGSGTQLSVL.